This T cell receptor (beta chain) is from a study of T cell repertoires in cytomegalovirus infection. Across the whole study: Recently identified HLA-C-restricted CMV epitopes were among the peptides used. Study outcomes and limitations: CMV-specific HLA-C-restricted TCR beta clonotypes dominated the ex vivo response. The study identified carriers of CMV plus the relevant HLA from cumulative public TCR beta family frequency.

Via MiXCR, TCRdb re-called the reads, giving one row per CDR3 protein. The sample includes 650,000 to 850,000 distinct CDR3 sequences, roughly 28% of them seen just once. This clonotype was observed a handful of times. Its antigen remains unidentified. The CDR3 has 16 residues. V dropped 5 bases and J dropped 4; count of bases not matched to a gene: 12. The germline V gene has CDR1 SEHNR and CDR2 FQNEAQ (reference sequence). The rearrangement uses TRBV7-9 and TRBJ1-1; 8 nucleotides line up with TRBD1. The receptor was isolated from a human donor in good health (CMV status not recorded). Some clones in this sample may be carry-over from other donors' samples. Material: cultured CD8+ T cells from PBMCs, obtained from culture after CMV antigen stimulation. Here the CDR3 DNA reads TGTGCCAGCAGCCACAGACTTGCAGGGGGCATCACTGAAGCTTTCTTT. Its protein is CASSHRLAGGITEAFF.